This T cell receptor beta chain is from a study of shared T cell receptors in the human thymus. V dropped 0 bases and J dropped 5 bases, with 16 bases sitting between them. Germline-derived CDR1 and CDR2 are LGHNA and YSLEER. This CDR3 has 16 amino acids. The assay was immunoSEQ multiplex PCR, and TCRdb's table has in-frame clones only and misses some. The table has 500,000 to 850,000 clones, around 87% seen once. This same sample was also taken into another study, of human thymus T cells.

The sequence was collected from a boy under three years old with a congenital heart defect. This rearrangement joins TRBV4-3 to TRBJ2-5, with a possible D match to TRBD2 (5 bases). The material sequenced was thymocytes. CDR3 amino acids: CASSQDYPRGGETQYF. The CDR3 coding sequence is TGCGCCAGCAGCCAAGACTATCCGCGAGGCGGGGAGACCCAGTACTTC.